The entry below describes one TCR beta chain. Antigen specificity is unknown. Germline V gene data show CDR1 as SGHTS and CDR2 as YDEGEE. The V end lost 3 bases, the J end lost 0 bases, and 17 bases lay between the germline ends. The CDR3 spans 17 residues. The source of the sample is a study of T cells after yellow fever vaccination. Study results and limitations: Once the booster was given, most primary-vaccination clones reappeared, at approximately 97% for CD4 and more than 85% for CD8.

The study made its TCR cDNA through 5'RACE template switching. That step introduced a universal primer site along with UMIs. TCRdb analysed the 5' RACE reads with MiXCR anew, one entry per CDR3 protein. The sample consists of over 250,000 distinct CDR3 sequences, approximately 4% of them appearing once. The receptor was isolated from a man aged 18 to 30 who received the YFV17D yellow fever vaccine. The chain employs TRBV5-8 and TRBJ2-3, with D hard to call. The starting material was PBMCs, obtained 5 days after the yellow fever booster vaccination. CDR3 nucleotide sequence: TGTGCCAGCAGCTCCCTGGGCGTGGCGGCAAGCACAGATACGCAGTATTTT. It specifies CASSSLGVAASTDTQYF.